Shown below are 8 T cell receptor beta chains from a single sample sequenced in a study of T cell repertoires in cytomegalovirus infection (dated by TCRdb to the late 2010s). The intended sense of this specimen's treatment or condition label: in vitro stimulation with specific CMV peptide epitopes to enrich CMV-specific T cells. Their cognate antigens are unknown. The run used an Illumina HiSeq 1500. The public reads were run again by TCRdb, first through fastp at Q25 and then through MiXCR, and only productive beta chains were kept. CDR3 protein duplicates are merged, each entry listing the most common genes and DNA. The table for this sample lists 450,000 to 650,000 distinct CDR3 sequences; around 40% of them were counted only once. Around 48% of the sample is taken by the ten largest. The sequencing here drew on cultured PBMCs, taken from culture after CMV antigen stimulation. The origin of the receptors is a human donor in good health (CMV status not recorded). Some clones in this sample may be carry-over from other donors' samples.

This clonotype was recorded at least ten times. The chain has TRBV7-2 and TRBJ1-6; D gene unclear. There are 16 residues in the CDR3. V was trimmed by 1 base and J by 0 bases, leaving 7 bases between them. Germline V lookup: CDR1 SGHTA, CDR2 FQGNSA. DNA of the CDR3: TGTGCCAGCAGCTTAGTAGGGAGCTCCTATAATTCACCCCTCCACTTT. Translation gives CASSLVGSSYNSPLHF.

The chain combines TRBV7-2 with TRBJ2-1, with no clear D. The CDR3 length is 14 residues. V was pared by 0 bases and J by 0 bases, with 3 bases between. Per germline, CDR1 SGHTA and CDR2 FQGNSA. In nucleotides, the CDR3 is TGTGCCAGCAGCTTAGCAGTCTCCTACAATGAGCAGTTCTTC. It yields the protein CASSLAVSYNEQFF. The full variable domain, completed using reference TRBV7-2 and TRBJ2-1, is GAGVSQSPSNKVTEKGKDVELRCDPISGHTALYWYRQSLGQGLEFLIYFQGNSAPDKSGLPSDRFSAERTGGSVSTLTIQRTQQEDSAVYLCASSLAVSYNEQFFGPGTRLTVL.

V and J are TRBV7-8 and TRBJ2-1; TRBD2 is a possible D gene (6 bases). Germline V gives CDR1 SGHVS, CDR2 FQNEAQ. The CDR3 is 16 residues long. The V end lost 0 bases, the J end lost 4 bases, and 13 bases lay between the germline ends. The CDR3 is CASSLARLARYNEQFF. The CDR3 nucleotides are TGTGCCAGCAGCTTAGCGCGGCTAGCGAGATACAATGAGCAGTTCTTC.

The genes are TRBV7-2 and TRBJ2-3, with unresolved D. Deletions cut 2 bases from V and 2 bases from J, with 11 bases between. Looked up from germline, CDR1 is SGHTA and CDR2 is FQGNSA. This CDR3 spans 15 amino acids. This CDR3 reads CASSLIDPHTDTQYF. DNA for the CDR3: TGTGCCAGCAGCTTAATCGATCCTCACACAGATACGCAGTATTTT.

The V and J genes are TRBV24-1 and TRBJ2-3; the match to TRBD2 covers 9 bases. CDR1 is KGHDR and CDR2 is SFDVKD in the germline V gene. After removal of 5 bases from V and 2 bases from J, the junction contained 4 bases not matched to a gene. The CDR3 loop spans 15 amino acids. CDR3 nucleotides: TGTGCCACCAGTGGGCTAGCGGGGTTCACAGATACGCAGTATTTT. Residues: CATSGLAGFTDTQYF.

This clonotype was counted only a few times. The gene calls are TRBV7-8 and TRBJ2-7; 11 nucleotides line up with TRBD2. The CDR3 is 15 amino acids. Looked up from germline, CDR1 is SGHVS and CDR2 is FQNEAQ. The V gene end was trimmed by 5 bases and the J gene end by 2 bases; junction bases not matched to a gene: 5. The CDR3 sequence: CASSAGLAEPYEQYF. Here the CDR3 DNA reads TGTGCCAGCAGCGCGGGACTAGCGGAGCCCTACGAGCAGTACTTC. Using reference TRBV7-8 and TRBJ2-7 for the parts outside the CDR3, the full variable domain is GAGVSQSPRYKVAKRGQDVALRCDPISGHVSLFWYQQALGQGPEFLTYFQNEAQLDKSGLPSDRFFAERPEGSVSTLKIQRTQQEDSAVYLCASSAGLAEPYEQYFGPGTRLTVT.

The sample holds many counts of this clonotype. CDR3 sequence (DNA): TGTGCCAGCAGCTTAGACCTGGGATCCTACGAGCAGTACTTC. As protein: CASSLDLGSYEQYF. The chain uses TRBV7-2 and TRBJ2-7; the D is unclear. Trimming pared 1 base from V and 1 base from J, leaving 8 bases between. Per the germline V gene, CDR1 is SGHTA and CDR2 is FQGNSA. The length of the CDR3 is 14 residues. The full variable domain, its missing parts supplied by reference TRBV7-2 and TRBJ2-7, is GAGVSQSPSNKVTEKGKDVELRCDPISGHTALYWYRQSLGQGLEFLIYFQGNSAPDKSGLPSDRFSAERTGGSVSTLTIQRTQQEDSAVYLCASSLDLGSYEQYFGPGTRLTVT.

This clonotype was counted between two and nine times. The V and J genes are TRBV7-2 and TRBJ2-5; 9 bases are a match to TRBD2. V gave up 5 bases and J gave up 5 bases; unmatched junction bases: 18. This CDR3 region has 18 residues. Germline V gives CDR1 SGHTA, CDR2 FQGNSA. The CDR3 sequence is CASSLNKIGLARLETQYF. CDR3 DNA sequence: TGTGCCAGCAGCCTCAATAAGATCGGACTAGCGCGGCTGGAGACCCAGTACTTC.